The 18 T cell receptor beta chains given below trace back to one sample, sequenced in a study of CD8 T cells in Susac syndrome. RNA was extracted with the RNeasy kit, and a quantity of roughly 0.5 to 1 ug was reverse transcribed using random hexamers. TCRdb recomputed calls from the immunoSEQ multiplex PCR reads with MiXCR, one row per CDR3 protein. The table lists about 85,000 distinct CDR3 sequences, 94% of them singletons. The sequenced sample consisted of CD8+ T cells from PBMCs. The receptor set was obtained from a human donor in good health.

The chain uses TRBV9 and TRBJ1-1, with D maybe TRBD1 (5 bases). Germline V gene data show CDR1 as SGDLS and CDR2 as YYNGEE. V was cut by 0 bases and J by 3 bases, with 12 bases left in between. The CDR3 length is 15 residues. The CDR3 is CASSVGRGADTEAFF. CDR3 bases: TGTGCCAGCAGCGTAGGGAGGGGCGCCGACACTGAAGCTTTCTTT. Full variable domain (rest looked up from reference TRBV9 and TRBJ1-1): DSGVTQTPKHLITATGQRVTLRCSPRSGDLSVYWYQQSLDQGLQFLIQYYNGEERAKGNILERFSAQQFPDLHSELNLSSLELGDSALYFCASSVGRGADTEAFFGQGTRLTVV.

The J gene is TRBJ2-1, the V gene TRBV5-1; maybe TRBD2 (6 bases). The ends were cut back, 6 bases at V and 3 bases at J, with 7 bases in the middle. Germline V gene sequence: CDR1 SGHRS, CDR2 YFSETQ. The CDR3 has 12 amino acids. DNA of the CDR3: TGCGCCAGCACGCGGGACTACAATGAGCAGTTCTTC. Protein: CASTRDYNEQFF. The full variable domain, with the rest looked up from reference TRBV5-1 and TRBJ2-1, is KAGVTQTPRYLIKTRGQQVTLSCSPISGHRSVSWYQQTPGQGLQFLFEYFSETQRNKGNFPGRFSGRQFSNSRSEMNVSTLELGDSALYLCASTRDYNEQFFGPGTRLTVL.

The J gene is TRBJ2-5, the V gene TRBV7-9; no definite D call. Trimming left V 0 bases short and J 2 bases short, with 7 bases between. The germline V gene has CDR1 SEHNR and CDR2 FQNEAQ (reference sequence). The CDR3 contains 14 residues. CDR3 sequence: CASSLAREQETQYF. The CDR3 DNA follows: TGTGCCAGCAGCTTAGCAAGAGAACAAGAGACCCAGTACTTC.

The chain couples TRBV11-2 to TRBJ2-7; 11 bases agree with TRBD1. This CDR3 is 14 amino acids long. V lost 1 base to trimming and J lost 6 bases; unmatched junction nucleotides: 2. CDR1 is SGHAT, CDR2 FQNNGV, per germline. The CDR3, as DNA: TGTGCCAGCAGCTTAGGGACAGGGGGCTCCGAGCAGTACTTC. Residues: CASSLGTGGSEQYF.

This clonotype is a singleton in its sample. As DNA, the CDR3 is TGTGCCAGCGGACAGGGGGTGAACACTGAAGCTTTCTTT. Translated: CASGQGVNTEAFF. V is TRBV12-3 or TRBV12-4 and J is TRBJ1-1; 10 nucleotides align to TRBD1. The CDR3 spans 13 residues. V shed 8 bases, J shed 0 bases, and the junction held 0 bases outside the gene matches.

The genes are TRBV7-9 and TRBJ2-1; D unclear. With 4 bases removed from V and 8 bases from J, the gap between germline ends came to 18 bases. The germline CDR1 and CDR2 sequences are SEHNR and FQNEAQ (reference sequence). The CDR3 is made up of 15 amino acids. The CDR3 sequence: CASSSAGPQRDEQFF. The DNA for the CDR3 is TGTGCCAGCAGCTCAGCTGGGCCTCAAAGGGATGAGCAGTTCTTC.

V usage is TRBV11-2 and J usage is TRBJ2-2; D unresolved. V was clipped by 4 bases and J by 2 bases, with 14 bases between them. The CDR3 is made up of 16 amino acids. The germline gives CDR1 SGHAT, CDR2 FQNNGV. The CDR3 region is CASSSLETPNTGELFF. The DNA of the CDR3 is TGTGCCAGCAGCTCCCTTGAGACACCAAACACCGGGGAGCTGTTTTTT.

The V gene is TRBV4-3, the J gene TRBJ1-6; D uncertain. The CDR3 is 11 amino acids. CDR1 LGHNA and CDR2 YSLEER come from the germline V gene. Here the CDR3 reads CAGGRNSPLHF. Written as DNA, the CDR3 is TGCGCGGGTGGGAGAAATTCACCCCTCCACTTT.

This chain connects TRBV9 to TRBJ1-1; 9 positions agree with TRBD1. The CDR3 has 16 residues. The V gene end was trimmed by 3 bases and the J gene end by 4 bases; junction bases not matched to a gene: 10. Germline V gene sequence: CDR1 SGDLS, CDR2 YYNGEE. CDR3 sequence reads: CASSAWTGDWGTEAFF. The CDR3 nucleotides read TGTGCCAGCAGCGCCTGGACAGGGGACTGGGGCACTGAAGCTTTCTTT.

The CDR3: CASSRRLAGPRETQYF. Written as DNA, the CDR3 is TGTGCCAGCAGTCGACGACTAGCGGGGCCCCGAGAGACCCAGTACTTC. The chain has TRBV6-2 or TRBV6-3 and TRBJ2-5, with 11 bases lining up with TRBD2. Germline V gene data show CDR1 as MNHEY and CDR2 as SVGEGT. The CDR3 contains 16 residues. The V segment lost 5 bases and the J segment 4 bases; nucleotides outside the gene matches: 9.

The chain couples TRBV29-1 to TRBJ2-1, with D maybe TRBD2 (6 bases). The V gene's germline CDR1 is SQVTM and CDR2 ANQGSEA. The length of the CDR3 is 16 residues. Trimming took off 1 base at V and 3 bases at J, with 16 bases between the two ends. The CDR3 sequence: CSVEGIGGVGYNEQFF. The CDR3 region has the DNA TGCAGCGTTGAAGGAATAGGCGGGGTCGGCTACAATGAGCAGTTCTTC.

V usage is TRBV11-2 and J usage is TRBJ2-3; D remains ambiguous. Germline CDR1 is SGHAT and CDR2 is FQNNGV. CDR3 length: 12 residues. The germline V and J ends were trimmed by 1 base and 5 bases, with 4 bases remaining between them. The CDR3 sequence is CASSLARDTQYF. The DNA of the CDR3 is TGTGCCAGCAGCTTAGCGAGAGATACGCAGTATTTT.

The chain is built from TRBV6-1 and TRBJ1-6; D not certain. Germline CDR1 and CDR2: MNHNS and SASEGT. The CDR3 is made up of 12 amino acids. Trimming removed 2 bases from V and 12 bases from J, with 8 bases in between. The DNA of the CDR3 is TGTGCCAGCAGTGAACGCGGGCAACCCCTCCACTTT. Its protein product is CASSERGQPLHF.

This chain uses TRBV6-1 with TRBJ2-2, with 15 bases matching TRBD2. V shed 5 bases and J 7 bases; nucleotides not matched to a gene: 8. Germline values: CDR1 MNHNS, CDR2 SASEGT. The CDR3 covers 17 residues. The CDR3 DNA reads TGTGCCAGCAGTCCCGGGACTAGCGGGGGGTTCGGCGGGGAGCTGTTTTTT. It codes for CASSPGTSGGFGGELFF.

The chain links TRBV24-1 to TRBJ1-5, with 10 bases lining up with TRBD1. From germline, CDR1 is KGHDR and CDR2 SFDVKD. Unmatched junction bases numbered 12, after V lost 8 bases and J lost 0 bases. The CDR3 is made up of 18 amino acids. CDR3 loop: CATICGTGVNRSNQPQHF. CDR3 nucleotides: TGTGCCACCATATGCGGGACAGGGGTAAACCGTAGCAATCAGCCCCAGCATTTT.

The chain joins TRBV6-2 or TRBV6-3 to TRBJ2-7; D gene ambiguous. CDR1 and CDR2 (germline): MNHEY, SVGEGT. Trimming shortened V by 3 bases and J by 3 bases, and 6 bases separated the two germline ends. The CDR3 is made up of 12 amino acids. CDR3 region: CASSYGIYEQYF. The CDR3 DNA sequence: TGTGCCAGCAGTTATGGAATCTACGAGCAGTACTTC.

This clonotype turned up a few times. This sequence joins TRBV24-1 and TRBJ1-2; 8 nucleotides align to TRBD1. The trim removed 8 bases at V and 3 bases at J, leaving 7 bases unmatched. CDR1 is KGHDR, CDR2 SFDVKD, per germline. The CDR3 length is 14 residues. CDR3 sequence (DNA): TGTGCCACCACCTTACAGGGGGGGGACTATGGCTACACCTTC. Translating it yields CATTLQGGDYGYTF.

The chain has TRBV12-3 or TRBV12-4 and TRBJ2-7; either TRBD1 or TRBD2 may supply D (5 bases each). This CDR3 is 13 amino acids long. The V gene lost 5 bases and the J gene lost 6 bases, with 14 bases spanning the gap. CDR3 bases: TGTGCCAGCAGTATCACCGGGGCCGCCGAGCAGTACGTC. It translates to CASSITGAAEQYV.